These 19 T cell receptor beta chains originate from one sample sequenced in a study of blood T cell repertoires in COVID-19 (dated by TCRdb to 2020 to 2021). The library was made by the immunoSEQ multiplex PCR assay. TCRdb retrieved this table from immuneACCESS and kept in-frame rearrangements only. Not all clones are present; in checked studies, unresolved V genes account for under half, and no reason is known for the remainder. For this sample there are 350,000 to 450,000 clones; around 85% appear just once. The leading ten clones occupy more than 3% of the sample. The sample taken for sequencing was peripheral blood. These receptors were obtained from a woman aged 18-29 years with acute or convalescent COVID-19.

This chain connects TRBV9 to TRBJ2-7; the D gene is possibly TRBD1 (6 bases). CDR3 size: 14 residues. Trimming removed 4 bases from V and 2 bases from J, with 13 bases in between. CDR1 is SGDLS and CDR2 is YYNGEE in the germline V gene. The DNA for the CDR3 is TGTGCCAGCAGCCCGAGGGCAGGGGCCTACGAGCAGTACTTC. It yields the protein CASSPRAGAYEQYF.

The table lists this clone with a few counts. The chain links TRBV6-5 to TRBJ1-4, with D possibly TRBD1 on 6 matching bases. With 5 bases removed from V and 8 bases from J, the gap between germline ends came to 12 bases. Germline V gene data show CDR1 as MNHEY and CDR2 as SVGAGI. This CDR3 contains 13 residues. Written as DNA, the CDR3 is TGTGCCAGCAGTCCACAGGGACGGGAAAAACTGTTTTTT. Its translation: CASSPQGREKLFF.

This chain connects TRBV7-9 to TRBJ1-4; TRBD1 might be the D (6 bases). CDR3 length equals 16 residues. V lost 6 bases and J lost 3, with 17 bases in between. Germline V gene lookup returns CDR1 SEHNR and CDR2 FQNEAQ (reference sequence). The CDR3 loop is CASSHLRGEANEKLFF. The CDR3 DNA is TGTGCCAGCAGTCATCTCAGGGGAGAGGCTAATGAAAAACTGTTTTTT.

The rearrangement joins TRBV5-1 to TRBJ1-6; a weak D match, TRBD1 (5 bases). The CDR3 covers 16 residues. Germline CDR1 and CDR2: SGHRS and YFSETQ. The V gene lost 4 bases and the J gene lost 6 bases, with 17 bases spanning the gap. The CDR3 reads CASSPGSDSFNSPLHF. The CDR3 DNA is TGCGCCAGCAGCCCCGGTAGTGACAGCTTTAATTCACCCCTCCACTTT.

In its sample, this clone was seen a few times. The chain is built from TRBV3-1 (or the pseudogene TRBV3-2) and TRBJ2-5; 12 positions agree with TRBD2. Trimming took 8 bases from V and 4 from J; bases not matched to a gene: 8. CDR3 length: 15 amino acids. From germline, CDR1 is LGHDT and CDR2 YNNKEL (reference sequence). CDR3 DNA sequence: TGTGCCAGCTCTACGCTAGCGGGGGGGATAGAGACCCAGTACTTC. Encoded protein: CASSTLAGGIETQYF.

The chain is built from TRBV2 and TRBJ1-5, with D unresolved. V lost 11 bases, J lost 0 bases, and 11 bases lay in between. This CDR3 comprises 13 residues. The V gene's germline CDR1 is SNHLY and CDR2 FYNNEI. The CDR3 loop is CAAREDSNQPQHF. As DNA, the CDR3 is TGTGCCGCACGGGAGGATAGCAATCAGCCCCAGCATTTT.

The J gene is TRBJ2-7, the V gene TRBV29-1; a weak D match, TRBD1 (6 bases). The V end was cut by 1 base, the J end by 2 bases, with 9 bases between. This CDR3 spans 13 amino acids. Germline V CDR1 and CDR2: SQVTM, ANQGSEA. The CDR3 reads CSVEATGTYEQYF. CDR3 DNA: TGCAGCGTTGAAGCGACAGGAACCTACGAGCAGTACTTC.

The J gene is TRBJ2-4, the V gene TRBV6-5; 7 nucleotides align to TRBD2. Germline V CDR1 and CDR2: MNHEY, SVGAGI. The CDR3 length is 15 residues. After removal of 7 bases from V and 2 bases from J, the junction contained 8 bases not matched to a gene. CDR3 DNA: TGTGCCAGCACGACCAGGGAGGGGTCCAAAAACATTCAGTACTTC. Protein product: CASTTREGSKNIQYF.

This sequence joins TRBV6-1 and TRBJ2-7; 9 bases agree with TRBD1. Germline loops: CDR1 MNHNS, CDR2 SASEGT. This CDR3 comprises 14 residues. The V segment lost 3 bases and the J segment 7 bases; nucleotides outside the gene matches: 7. CDR3 nucleotides: TGTGCCAGCAGTGAGGGACAGGGTCAAGAGGAGCAGTACTTC. This codes for CASSEGQGQEEQYF.

J is TRBJ1-4 and V is TRBV20-1; D gene ambiguous. Trimming stripped 0 bases from V and 7 bases from J, with 3 bases between. Germline lookup yields CDR1 DFQATT and CDR2 SNEGSKA (reference sequence). This CDR3 contains 11 residues. The CDR3 here is CSARDLEKLFF. The CDR3 nucleotides are TGCAGTGCTAGAGATCTTGAAAAACTGTTTTTT.

In DNA form, the CDR3 reads TGCGCCAGCAGTGAGTATGCGGAGACCCAGTACTTC. Its protein product is CASSEYAETQYF. This chain uses TRBV10-1 with TRBJ2-5; D not resolved. Trimming stripped 1 base from V and 5 bases from J, with 5 bases between. The CDR3 extends over 12 amino acids. Germline CDR1 WNHNN, CDR2 SYGVQD (reference sequence).

The chain combines TRBV5-6 with TRBJ1-6; D is undetermined. The germline V gene encodes CDR1 SGHDT and CDR2 YYEEEE. The CDR3 spans 12 residues. V lost 1 base and J 9 bases, leaving 5 bases between the germline ends. In DNA form, the CDR3 reads TGTGCCAGCAGCTTGAATAGTTCACCCCTCCACTTT. Translating gives CASSLNSSPLHF.

The V gene is TRBV9, the J gene TRBJ2-3; 7 bases are shared with TRBD2. Per the germline V gene, CDR1 is SGDLS and CDR2 is YYNGEE. Losses at the gene ends were 0 bases for V and 8 bases for J; bases not matched to a gene: 6. This CDR3 comprises 14 residues. The CDR3 loop reads CASSVEASGVTQYF. DNA for the CDR3: TGTGCCAGCAGCGTAGAGGCTAGCGGAGTTACGCAGTATTTT.

The chain joins TRBV6-5 to TRBJ1-1; D remains unclear. Trimming shortened V by 6 bases and J by 8 bases, and 7 bases separated the two germline ends. This CDR3 region has 10 residues. The germline V gene has CDR1 MNHEY and CDR2 SVGAGI. In DNA form, the CDR3 reads TGTGCCAGCAGGGACTCCGAAGCTTTCTTT. Translated, it gives CASRDSEAFF.

This clone was detected only a few times. This chain connects TRBV24-1 to TRBJ1-2, with TRBD1 matching 10 bases. J was trimmed by 3 bases and V by 7 bases; bases with no gene match: 10. The CDR3 runs 16 residues. The V gene's germline CDR1 is KGHDR and CDR2 SFDVKD. In nucleotides, the CDR3 is TGTGCCACCAGCCACAATGACAGGGGGCAGCACTATGGCTACACCTTC. Translating gives CATSHNDRGQHYGYTF.

This clone was seen a few times. The rearrangement links TRBV7-9 to TRBJ1-5; TRBD1 matches at 10 bases. The CDR3 is 14 amino acids. Germline V CDR1 and CDR2: SEHNR, FQNEAQ (reference sequence). J gave up 6 bases and V 1 base, and 0 bases lay outside the gene matches. In DNA form, the CDR3 reads TGTGCCAGCAGCTTAGGACAGGGGGCTCAGCCCCAGCATTTT. It yields the protein CASSLGQGAQPQHF.

The count of this clone is one. V is TRBV3-1 (or the pseudogene TRBV3-2) and J is TRBJ2-5, with 8 bases identical to TRBD1. The CDR3 sequence is 14 residues long. V trimming: 6 bases; J trimming: 1 base; junction bases outside the gene matches: 4. CDR1 and CDR2 (germline): LGHDT, YNNKEL (reference sequence). The CDR3 coding sequence is TGTGCCAGCAGGCTCGGGACAGGCCAAGAGACCCAGTACTTC. Encoded protein: CASRLGTGQETQYF.

The CDR3 reads CASSVLQRGSYNEQFF. The DNA for the CDR3 is TGTGCCAGCAGCGTGCTCCAGCGGGGTTCCTACAATGAGCAGTTCTTC. This chain uses TRBV9 with TRBJ2-1; 7 bases agree with TRBD2. Per germline, CDR1 SGDLS and CDR2 YYNGEE. This CDR3 contains 16 residues. J was trimmed by 1 base and V by 2 bases; bases with no gene match: 6.

This clone turned up a few times. This sequence joins TRBV9 and TRBJ1-4; D gene ambiguous. Germline CDR1 and CDR2: SGDLS and YYNGEE. The CDR3 has 16 amino acids. The ends were cut back, 3 bases at V and 0 bases at J, with 12 bases in the middle. CDR3 in DNA: TGTGCCAGCAGCGCTCGAGGGCAGCCAACTAATGAAAAACTGTTTTTT. It translates to CASSARGQPTNEKLFF. Drawing the rest from reference TRBV9 and TRBJ1-4, the complete variable domain is DSGVTQTPKHLITATGQRVTLRCSPRSGDLSVYWYQQSLDQGLQFLIQYYNGEERAKGNILERFSAQQFPDLHSELNLSSLELGDSALYFCASSARGQPTNEKLFFGSGTQLSVL.